The sequence of this T cell receptor (beta chain) was determined in a study of T cell repertoires in cytomegalovirus infection. Findings of the study overall: Clonotypes of TCR beta that were HLA-C-restricted and CMV-specific dominated the ex vivo response. Cumulative frequency of public TCR beta families picked out carriers of CMV plus the relevant HLA.

Each CDR3 protein is one row after TCRdb ran MiXCR on the reads. The top ten hold under 30% of the sample, which has about 180,000 distinct CDR3 sequences, 17% seen once. This clonotype showed up many times. What it recognizes is unknown. Losses at the gene ends were 10 bases for V and 6 bases for J; bases not matched to a gene: 9. Per germline, CDR1 SGHTA and CDR2 FQGNSA. This CDR3 is 14 amino acids long. This chain links TRBV7-2 with TRBJ2-2; 9 nucleotides align to TRBD1. The sequence came from a human donor in good health (CMV status not recorded). Some clones in this sample may be carry-over from other donors' samples. The sample comprised CD8+ T cells from PBMCs. CDR3 bases: TGTGCCACCGATCACAGGGGGCTCCCCGGGGAGCTGTTTTTT. Protein product: CATDHRGLPGELFF.